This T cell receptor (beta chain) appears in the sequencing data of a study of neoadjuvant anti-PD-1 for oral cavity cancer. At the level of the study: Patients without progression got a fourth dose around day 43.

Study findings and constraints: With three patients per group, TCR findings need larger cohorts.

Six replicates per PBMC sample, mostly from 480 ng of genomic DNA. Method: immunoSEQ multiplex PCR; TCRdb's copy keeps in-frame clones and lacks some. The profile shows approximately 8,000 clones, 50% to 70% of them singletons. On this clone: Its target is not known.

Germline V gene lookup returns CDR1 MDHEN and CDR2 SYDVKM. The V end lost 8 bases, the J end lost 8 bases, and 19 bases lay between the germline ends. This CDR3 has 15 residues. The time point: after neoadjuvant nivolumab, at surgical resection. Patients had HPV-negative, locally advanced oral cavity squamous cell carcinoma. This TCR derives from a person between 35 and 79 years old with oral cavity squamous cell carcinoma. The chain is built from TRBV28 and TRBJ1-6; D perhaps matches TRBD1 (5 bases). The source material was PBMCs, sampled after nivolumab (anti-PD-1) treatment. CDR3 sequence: CASHWDGRRDSPLHF. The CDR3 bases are TGTGCCAGCCACTGGGACGGGCGACGGGATTCACCCCTCCACTTT.